This T cell receptor (beta chain) was captured by sequencing in a study of blood T cell repertoires in COVID-19. For the study at large: T cells, B-cell-depleted T cells, or PBMCs provided the cDNA or gDNA that served as material.

Original analysis: The assay estimated nucleated cells by amplifying reference gene primers. Profiling relied on immunoSEQ multiplex PCR, and the TCRdb table lists in-frame clones only, not all of them. The V and J calls and the clone size are those of that table, but D and trimming were determined from the DNA. The sample shows some 54,000 clones, less than 90% of them seen only once. Germline assignment: CDR1 SEHNR and CDR2 FQNEAQ (reference sequence). V was trimmed by 3 bases and J by 3 bases, leaving 9 bases between them. CDR3 length: 14 residues. Input material: peripheral blood. The chain combines TRBV7-9 with TRBJ2-4; D may be TRBD2 (6 bases). This receptor was taken from a woman aged 60-75 years with acute or convalescent COVID-19. The CDR3 sequence: CASSFGEVKNIQYF. CDR3 bases: TGTGCCAGCAGCTTCGGGGAGGTCAAAAACATTCAGTACTTC. Full variable domain (outside the CDR3, taken from reference TRBV7-9 and TRBJ2-4): DTGVSQNPRHKITKRGQNVTFRCDPISEHNRLYWYRQTLGQGPEFLTYFQNEAQLEKSRLLSDRFSAERPKGSFSTLEIQRTEQGDSAMYLCASSFGEVKNIQYFGAGTRLSVL.